The clone carrying this T cell receptor (beta chain) was seen only a few times. The target antigen is unknown. The data were obtained in a study of T cell repertoires in cytomegalovirus infection. Turning to the study itself: Researchers turned to recently identified HLA-C-restricted CMV epitopes as well as well-studied HLA-B-restricted ones. It can be stated that public TCR beta signatures indicated CMV infection as well as a matching HLA type.

One entry per CDR3 protein, called by TCRdb with MiXCR from the reads. This table has roughly 570,000 distinct CDR3 sequences, just under 40% appearing once. Findings and caveats of the study: Clonotypes of TCR beta that were HLA-C-restricted and CMV-specific dominated the ex vivo response.

The CDR3 is 14 residues long. V was cut by 3 bases and J by 0 bases, with 8 bases left in between. The source of this sequence is a human donor in good health (CMV status not recorded). Some clones in this sample may be carry-over from other donors' samples. The sequencing here drew on cultured PBMCs, taken from culture after CMV antigen stimulation. The chain couples TRBV12-3 or TRBV12-4 to TRBJ1-2; the D is unclear. CDR3 amino acids: CASSFGRTNYGYTF. The CDR3 DNA sequence: TGTGCCAGCAGTTTCGGGAGAACTAACTATGGCTACACCTTC.